This paragraph covers one T cell receptor (beta chain) sequence. Its antigen is currently unknown. The data were obtained in a study of cytomegalovirus exposure and HLA in healthy donors. Notes on the study in general: TCR beta sequences reportedly predicted the HLA-A and HLA-B alleles of most subjects accurately. It was confirmed in vitro that a few of the CMV-associated chains were specific for CMV antigens.

The PCR employed 60 Vbeta primers together with 13 Jbeta primers. Clones were sequenced by immunoSEQ multiplex PCR, and TCRdb holds only the in-frame ones, with some missing. Found here are about 150,000 clones, roughly 77% of them singletons; the top ten hold roughly 8%. Healthy bone marrow donors supplied every sample. V lost 5 bases, J lost 4 bases, and 15 bases lay in between. CDR3 length: 15 amino acids. Germline lookup yields CDR1 SGHTA and CDR2 FQGTGA. The chain links TRBV7-3 to TRBJ1-5; unclear D gene. Sequenced: PBMCs. The clonotype originates from a young man in good health and CMV-seropositive. Written as DNA, the CDR3 is TGTGCCAGCAGCCCCCTCCCTGGGCCAAATCAGCCCCAGCATTTT. Its translation: CASSPLPGPNQPQHF. Full variable domain (missing parts from reference TRBV7-3 and TRBJ1-5): GAGVSQTPSNKVTEKGKYVELRCDPISGHTALYWYRQSLGQGPEFLIYFQGTGAADDSGLPNDRFFAVRPEGSVSTLKIQRTERGDSAVYLCASSPLPGPNQPQHFGDGTRLSIL.